This T cell receptor beta chain was identified in a study of cytomegalovirus exposure and HLA in healthy donors. Whole-study findings and limits: While the bulk of TCR sequences proved rare, some public TCRs turned up in many donors.

Unrecorded immune exposures were likely, despite nominal health at sampling. A remark on this clone: Its antigen is unknown.

Researchers ran the PCR with 60 Vbeta and 13 Jbeta primers. Original data processing: Later, 65 million to 85 million unique TCR beta chains were counted in an analysis, and roughly 11 million of them were shared. The table came from immunoSEQ multiplex PCR; TCRdb's copy has only in-frame clones and leaves some out. That table is the source of V, J and clone size, and D and trimming were worked out from the DNA. The table shows tens of thousands of clones, with around 76% occurring only once. Germline assignment: CDR1 SGHNT and CDR2 YENEEA. CDR3 length: 14 residues. J lost 2 bases, V lost 8 bases, and 6 bases had no gene match.

The sequencing input was PBMCs. This chain links TRBV11-3 with TRBJ2-3, with 8 bases that match TRBD1. This receptor was obtained from a man in his thirties or forties in good health and CMV-seronegative. The CDR3 spells CASCGQGLTDTQYF. The CDR3 nucleotides are TGTGCCAGCTGCGGACAGGGCCTCACAGATACGCAGTATTTT.